This entry lists 4 T cell receptor beta chains sequenced from one sample in a study of shared clonotypes between healthy human individuals. Repertoires were generated with immunoSEQ multiplex PCR, while TCRdb's copy carries only in-frame clones and drops some. This table holds some 1.5 million clones, 98% found once. The specimen sequenced was naive CD4+ T cells sorted from blood. This sample's subset: CD45RA+ positively selected. These receptor sequences come from a man aged 25-45 years in good health.

The chain couples TRBV5-1 to TRBJ2-7; tentatively, D is TRBD1 or TRBD2 (5 bases each). The CDR3 is 13 amino acids. The V gene's germline CDR1 is SGHRS and CDR2 YFSETQ. Trimming took off 0 bases at V and 7 bases at J, with 11 bases between the two ends. The CDR3 coding sequence is TGCGCCAGCAGCTTGGTTCGTTGGGGGGAGCAGTACTTC. Translated: CASSLVRWGEQYF.

The chain is built from TRBV27 and TRBJ1-3; unclear D gene. The germline V gene has CDR1 MNHEY and CDR2 SMNVEV (reference sequence). There are 18 residues in the CDR3. The V gene lost 5 bases and the J gene lost 3 bases, with 23 bases spanning the gap. The chain's CDR3 is CASSLLPPPWAFGNTIYF. The CDR3 nucleotides are TGTGCCAGCAGTCTCCTCCCCCCCCCGTGGGCTTTTGGAAACACCATATATTTT.

The gene calls are TRBV28 and TRBJ2-2, with D unresolved. The CDR3 is made up of 15 amino acids. Trimming took off 5 bases at V and 5 bases at J, with 15 bases between the two ends. Germline assignment: CDR1 MDHEN and CDR2 SYDVKM. The DNA for the CDR3 is TGTGCCAGCAGTCCCACAGAAGATTGGACCGGGGAGCTGTTTTTT. It yields the protein CASSPTEDWTGELFF.

J is TRBJ2-3 and V is TRBV19; 10 positions match TRBD2. The CDR3 totals 15 residues. Germline values: CDR1 LNHDA, CDR2 SQIVND (reference sequence). V lost 4 bases and J lost 4; bases outside the gene matches: 5. The CDR3 bases are TGTGCCAGTAGTAATCGAGCGGGAGGGGCAGATACGCAGTATTTT. Translation gives CASSNRAGGADTQYF.